The 22 T cell receptor beta chains below come from one sample, sequenced in a study of post-analysis software for immune sequencing data. General study findings and limits: Controls had lower frequencies than patients of a few TRBV segments, which included TRBV5-6, TRBV5-1 and TRBV20-1.

Their target antigens are unknown. The TCR beta cDNA libraries carried unique molecular identifiers. TCRdb reprocessed the PCR reads with MiXCR, giving one entry per CDR3 protein. In the table there are roughly 200,000 distinct CDR3 sequences, approximately 30% of which are singletons. The specimen sequenced was blood. All receptors derive from a girl aged 2-17 years with multiple sclerosis.

This chain's CDR3 is CASSAGSYGGTDTQYF. In nucleotides, the CDR3 is TGTGCCAGCAGTGCAGGCTCCTACGGGGGTACAGATACGCAGTATTTT. The rearrangement joins TRBV6-4 to TRBJ2-3; weak D call: TRBD2 (6 bases). The CDR3 consists of 16 residues. The V gene's germline CDR1 is MRHNA and CDR2 SNTAGT. Deletions cut 4 bases from V and 3 bases from J, with 17 bases between.

This clonotype was found a few times. This chain links TRBV2 with TRBJ2-3, with 8 bases lining up with TRBD2. CDR1 is SNHLY and CDR2 is FYNNEI in the germline V gene. This CDR3 comprises 15 residues. The trim removed 6 bases at V and 1 base at J, leaving 6 bases unmatched. The DNA of the CDR3 is TGTGCCAGCAGGGGACTAGTTTTGGGCACAGATACGCAGTATTTT. This encodes CASRGLVLGTDTQYF.

The V gene is TRBV7-9, the J gene TRBJ2-7, with TRBD2 matching over 9 bases. This CDR3 is 16 amino acids long. Germline lookup yields CDR1 SEHNR and CDR2 FQNEAQ (reference sequence). The trim removed 5 bases at V and 2 bases at J, leaving 10 bases unmatched. The CDR3 nucleotides read TGTGCCAGCAGCCAATGGAGCAGCGGGGGGACCTACGAGCAGTACTTC. Translating it yields CASSQWSSGGTYEQYF.

This clonotype appeared a few times. This chain connects TRBV20-1 to TRBJ1-5; maybe TRBD1 (6 bases). V gave up 0 bases and J gave up 1 base, with 13 bases separating them. This CDR3 has 16 amino acids. The germline V gene encodes CDR1 DFQATT and CDR2 SNEGSKA (reference sequence). CDR3: CSARDPGERSNQPQHF. In DNA form, the CDR3 reads TGCAGTGCTAGAGATCCAGGGGAAAGGAGCAATCAGCCCCAGCATTTT.

Remarks on this clonotype: One end of the junction does not line up with germline, which may come from a read error. V usage is TRBV29-1 and J usage is TRBJ2-4; D uncertain. The germline V gene encodes CDR1 SQVTM and CDR2 ANQGSEA. The CDR3 runs 12 residues. The CDR3 nucleotides read TGCAGCGTTGATATAGCCGAAAACATTCAGTACTTC. Translation gives CSVDIAENIQYF.

The genes are TRBV28 and TRBJ1-1, with 7 bases matching TRBD1. J gave up 2 bases and V 4 bases, and 7 bases lay outside the gene matches. This CDR3 spans 15 amino acids. From germline, CDR1 is MDHEN and CDR2 SYDVKM. In DNA form, the CDR3 reads TGTGCCAGCAGTTCCCCCCGGACAGGAAACACTGAAGCTTTCTTT. Its translation is CASSSPRTGNTEAFF.

The V call is TRBV6-2 or TRBV6-3, the J call TRBJ1-6; the D gene is possibly TRBD1 (5 bases). The CDR3 is made up of 14 amino acids. V was cut by 7 bases and J by 9 bases, with 16 bases left in between. Germline lookup yields CDR1 MNHEY and CDR2 SVGEGT. The CDR3 protein is CASTFRQQGSPLHF. In DNA form, the CDR3 reads TGTGCCAGCACCTTCCGACAGCAAGGTTCACCCCTCCACTTT.

Many counts were recorded for this clonotype. The rearrangement joins TRBV4-1 to TRBJ2-7; TRBD1 matches at 8 bases. J gave up 7 bases and V 2 bases, and 10 bases lay outside the gene matches. Germline V lookup: CDR1 MGHRA, CDR2 YSYEKL. The CDR3 consists of 15 residues. CDR3 in DNA: TGCGCCAGCAGCCAACCTGGACAGGGATCTGGGGAGCAGTACTTC. This sequence encodes CASSQPGQGSGEQYF.

A note on this clonotype: Sequence at one end of the junction differs from germline and may be a read error. The chain is built from TRBV12-3 or TRBV12-4 and TRBJ2-7; D may be TRBD1 (6 bases). This CDR3 is 19 amino acids long. CDR3 DNA sequence: TGTGCCGGCAGTATACGTAGGAACCCGGGACAAGGAAAAACCTACGAGCAGTACTTC. It yields the protein CAGSIRRNPGQGKTYEQYF.

About this clonotype: With a much larger clone just one base away, this may be a read error. J is TRBJ1-5 and V is TRBV6-2 or TRBV6-3; weak D call: TRBD1 (6 bases). Per the germline V gene, CDR1 is MNHEY and CDR2 is SVGEGT. The CDR3 contains 16 residues. DNA of the CDR3: TGTACCAGCAGGGTCCGAGGACAGAAAAGCAATCAGCCCCAGCATTTT. Its protein is CTSRVRGQKSNQPQHF.

This clonotype was found many times. CDR3 amino acids: CSARDPKAGGYEQYF. The CDR3 coding sequence is TGCAGTGCTAGGGACCCAAAAGCGGGGGGCTACGAGCAGTACTTC. The V gene is TRBV20-1, the J gene TRBJ2-7, with 9 bases fitting TRBD2. Germline loops: CDR1 DFQATT, CDR2 SNEGSKA (reference sequence). V lost 3 bases to trimming and J lost 3 bases; unmatched junction nucleotides: 9. The CDR3 covers 15 residues.

This chain uses TRBV4-2 with TRBJ2-3, with 10 bases lining up with TRBD2. Germline CDR1 reads LGHNA; CDR2 reads YNFKEQ. The CDR3 is 17 amino acids. Trimming at V came to 4 bases and at J to 1 base, leaving 8 bases not matched to a gene. CDR3 region: CASSPLPSGSGTDTQYF. The DNA of the CDR3 is TGTGCCAGCAGCCCCCTGCCTAGCGGGAGCGGCACAGATACGCAGTATTTT.

This chain connects TRBV29-1 to TRBJ2-1; 8 nucleotides line up with TRBD1. Germline values: CDR1 SQVTM, CDR2 ANQGSEA. The CDR3 totals 14 residues. The trim removed 7 bases at V and 9 bases at J, leaving 14 bases unmatched. CDR3 DNA: TGCAGCGACAACGACAGGGGTGTGGGTAGTGAGCAGTTCTTC. The encoded protein is CSDNDRGVGSEQFF.

This clonotype was seen repeatedly, ten times or more. The chain uses TRBV4-2 and TRBJ1-2, with 8 bases fitting TRBD1. Germline V gene lookup returns CDR1 LGHNA and CDR2 YNFKEQ. This CDR3 is 14 amino acids long. J lost 5 bases, V lost 2 bases, and 4 bases had no gene match. The DNA of the CDR3 is TGTGCCAGCAGCCAACCACAGGGGGAGTATGGCTACACCTTC. Its protein is CASSQPQGEYGYTF.

This clonotype was observed once. A much larger clone lies a single base off, so this may be a read error. The rearrangement uses TRBV10-3 and TRBJ1-2, with 8 bases fitting TRBD1. Germline lookup yields CDR1 ENHRY and CDR2 SYGVKD. V trimming: 6 bases; J trimming: 4 bases; junction bases outside the gene matches: 10. This CDR3 contains 15 residues. CDR3 nucleotides: TGTGCCATCAGCCCGAGGACAGGGCGCGGCTATGGCTACACCTTC. Translating it yields CAISPRTGRGYGYTF.

The CDR3 DNA reads as TGTGCCAGCAGCTTTTACCGGGACTCTAGGAGTACGCAGTATTTT. It is translated as CASSFYRDSRSTQYF. The V gene is TRBV7-8, the J gene TRBJ2-3; D may be TRBD2 (6 bases). V lost 3 bases and J lost 8, with 18 bases in between. Per germline, CDR1 SGHVS and CDR2 FQNEAQ. CDR3 length: 15 amino acids. The full variable domain, rest sourced from reference TRBV7-8 and TRBJ2-3, is GAGVSQSPRYKVAKRGQDVALRCDPISGHVSLFWYQQALGQGPEFLTYFQNEAQLDKSGLPSDRFFAERPEGSVSTLKIQRTQQEDSAVYLCASSFYRDSRSTQYFGPGTRLTVL.

This clonotype was found many times. The genes are TRBV29-1 and TRBJ2-5; D perhaps matches TRBD2 (6 bases). V lost 6 bases to trimming and J lost 8 bases, with 19 bases between them. This CDR3 has 13 amino acids. In germline, CDR1 is SQVTM, CDR2 ANQGSEA. CDR3 protein: CSVSGDSPLTQYF. The DNA of the CDR3 is TGCAGCGTGTCCGGGGACTCACCTTTAACCCAGTACTTC.

This clonotype came up many times. The rearrangement uses TRBV12-3 or TRBV12-4 and TRBJ1-2, with TRBD1 as a possible D gene (5 bases). Trimming cost V 3 bases and J 8 bases, with 13 bases left between them. The CDR3 is made up of 13 amino acids. The CDR3 nucleotides read TGTGCCAGCAGTTTCGAGGGGCTTGGCGGCTACACCTTC. This codes for CASSFEGLGGYTF.

This chain uses TRBV28 with TRBJ1-2, with 8 bases fitting TRBD1. The V gene end was trimmed by 2 bases and the J gene end by 8 bases; junction bases not matched to a gene: 7. The CDR3 is made up of 14 amino acids. Germline values: CDR1 MDHEN, CDR2 SYDVKM. CDR3 coding DNA: TGTGCCAGCAGTTTAGGCGGACAGGGAGGGGGCTACACCTTC. This codes for CASSLGGQGGGYTF.

In its sample, this clonotype was seen many times. The CDR3 reads CATSRDGGALLSYEQYF. Written as DNA, the CDR3 is TGTGCCACCAGCAGAGATGGGGGGGCCCTTCTCTCCTACGAGCAGTACTTC. The V call is TRBV15, the J call TRBJ2-7; TRBD2 might be the D (7 bases). The germline V gene encodes CDR1 LNHNV and CDR2 YYDKDF (reference sequence). Trimming took 0 bases from V and 0 from J, leaving 15 bases between them. The CDR3 covers 17 residues.

With respect to this clonotype: This may arise from a read error, as a much more abundant clone is one base away. DNA of the CDR3: TGTGCCAGCAGCTGCGGGACATACGAGGAGCAGTACTTC. Protein: CASSCGTYEEQYF. This chain links TRBV3-1 with TRBJ2-5; D is possibly TRBD1 or TRBD2 (6 bases each). Germline-derived CDR1 and CDR2 are LGHDT and YNNKEL (reference sequence). This CDR3 has 13 residues. V lost 5 bases and J 11 bases, leaving 18 bases between the germline ends.

This clonotype was counted only a few times. The rearrangement links TRBV30 to TRBJ1-4, with a tentative D call TRBD1 (6 bases). The V gene's germline CDR1 is GTSNPN and CDR2 SVGIG (reference sequence). V shed 0 bases and J shed 8 bases, with 10 bases lying between them. The CDR3 extends over 13 amino acids. The CDR3 DNA sequence: TGTGCCTGGAGTGTTTGGACAGACGAAAAACTGTTTTTT. Amino acids: CAWSVWTDEKLFF.